These T cell receptor beta chains were read from a single sample in a study of T-cell reconstitution after alpha-beta-depleted transplantation in children. TCRdb processed the PCR reads anew with MiXCR; each CDR3 protein has one entry. The table includes roughly 150,000 distinct CDR3 sequences, 8.5% to 14% detected once. The sample consisted of PBMCs, taken before TCRalphabeta/CD19-depleted stem cell transplant. These receptors came from a boy aged 2 to 10 with acute myeloid leukemia, due to receive a stem cell transplant. Both conserved end residues are part of each CDR3. D genes are given only for firm matches. Size is omitted from some rows. Given values are once, few, many or a class for expanded clones.

TRBV3-1	TRBJ2-1	.	many	TGTGCCAGCAGCCAAGTACCCAATGAGCAGTTCTTC	CASSQVPNEQFF
TRBV5-1	TRBJ1-4	TRBD1	many	TGCGCCAGCAGCCCCCCAGACAGGGGTAATGAAAAACTGTTTTTT	CASSPPDRGNEKLFF
TRBV11-2	TRBJ2-7	TRBD2	many	TGTGCCAGCAGCCGTGCCATAACTCCTAGCGGGAGGACCTACGAGCAGTACTTC	CASSRAITPSGRTYEQYF
TRBV20-1	TRBJ2-7	TRBD1	many	TGCAGTGCAACCAGCCGGGACAGCGACTACGAGCAGTACTTC	CSATSRDSDYEQYF
TRBV5-1	TRBJ2-3	.	many	TGCGCCAGCACCCTGGGTGGGACAGATACGCAGTATTTT	CASTLGGTDTQYF
TRBV5-1	TRBJ1-1	TRBD1	many	TGCGCCAGCAGCACGCGACAGGGGGGGAACACTGAAGCTTTCTTT	CASSTRQGGNTEAFF
TRBV20-1	TRBJ2-1	TRBD1	many	TGCAGTGCTAGTCGTAGCTACAGGGGGCAAGATGAGCAGTTCTTC	CSASRSYRGQDEQFF
TRBV12-3/TRBV12-4	TRBJ1-3	.	.	TGTGCCAGCAGTTTACCCCCTCGCGGAAACACCATATATTTT	CASSLPPRGNTIYF
TRBV11-2	TRBJ1-6	TRBD1	once	TGTGCCAGCAGCTTAGACTGGACAGGGGGTGGTTCACCCCTCCACTTT	CASSLDWTGGGSPLHF
TRBV12-3/TRBV12-4	TRBJ2-1	TRBD2	many	TGTGCCAGCAGTTTCGGCGGGAGTGGATATGAGCAGTTCTTC	CASSFGGSGYEQFF
TRBV2	TRBJ2-2	TRBD2	many	TGTGCCAGCACTGGGACTAGCGGGATAACCGGGGAGCTGTTTTTT	CASTGTSGITGELFF
TRBV3-1	TRBJ2-3	.	many	TGTGCCAGCAGCCACAGCACAGATACGCAGTATTTT	CASSHSTDTQYF
TRBV4-2	TRBJ1-1	TRBD1	many	TGTGCCAGCAGCCAAAACAGGGGTGGGAACGCTGAAGCTTTCTTT	CASSQNRGGNAEAFF
TRBV20-1	TRBJ2-1	TRBD1	many	TGCAGTGCTAGGCCCGGGACAGTGCAACCGTACAATGAGCAGTTCTTC	CSARPGTVQPYNEQFF
TRBV19	TRBJ1-2	TRBD1	many	TGTGCCAGTTGGGACAGGGTTAACTATGGCTACACCTTC	CASWDRVNYGYTF
TRBV27	TRBJ2-1	TRBD2	many	TGTGCCAGCAGACTAGCGGGAGGGGTGCTAAATGAGCAGTTCTTC	CASRLAGGVLNEQFF
TRBV12-3/TRBV12-4	TRBJ2-7	.	many	TGTGCCAGCAGCCCTACTAACTTCTACGAGCAGTACTTC	CASSPTNFYEQYF
TRBV28	TRBJ2-3	TRBD1	once	TGTGCCAGCAGTTTATGGGACAGGGGGAAAAGCACAGATACGCAGTATTTT	CASSLWDRGKSTDTQYF
TRBV6-1	TRBJ1-2	.	many	TGTGCCAGCAGTGAAACTCCCGGATCGAGTGGCTACACCTTC	CASSETPGSSGYTF
TRBV6-5	TRBJ1-1	.	many	TGTGCCAGCAGTTACTCCATACCCGGGGCTACGACTGAAGCTTTCTTT	CASSYSIPGATTEAFF
TRBV28	TRBJ2-7	TRBD1	many	TGTGCCAGCAGTTTTTTGGACAGGGACCACGAGCAGTACTTC	CASSFLDRDHEQYF
TRBV7-9	TRBJ1-6	.	many	TGTGCCAGCAGCCCACCGAGCCCTAAATCACCCCTCCACTTT	CASSPPSPKSPLHF
TRBV5-6	TRBJ1-2	.	many	TGTGCCAGCAGCTTGCCAAACTATGGCTACACCTTC	CASSLPNYGYTF
TRBV20-1	TRBJ2-3	.	many	TGCAGTGCTATGGGGACAGATACGCAGTATTTT	CSAMGTDTQYF
TRBV12-3/TRBV12-4	TRBJ2-5	.	many	TGTGCCAGCAGTATTACTAGCCAAGAGACCCAGTACTTC	CASSITSQETQYF
TRBV7-2	TRBJ2-1	.	many	TGTGCCAGCAGCTTAGAGGCGTCAGACAATGAGCAGTTCTTC	CASSLEASDNEQFF
TRBV6-2/TRBV6-3	TRBJ2-5	.	many	TGTGCCAGCAGGGGGAGACGAACAAACCTCCAAGAGACCCAGTACTTC	CASRGRRTNLQETQYF
TRBV19	TRBJ2-1	TRBD2	few	TGTGCCAGTAGTATGTGGCTAGCGGGAGGATCCTACAATGAGCAGTTCTTC	CASSMWLAGGSYNEQFF
TRBV7-2	TRBJ1-2	.	many	TGTGCCAGCACCCCTTCCGGGTATGGCTACACCTTC	CASTPSGYGYTF
TRBV4-1	TRBJ2-1	TRBD2	many	TGCGCCAGCAGCCAACCCACCGGGACTAGCGGGAGTATTGAGCAGTTCTTC	CASSQPTGTSGSIEQFF
TRBV7-9	TRBJ1-2	TRBD1	many	TGTGCCAGCAGCTATCTGGGACAGGGAAGCGGCTACACCTTC	CASSYLGQGSGYTF
TRBV3-1	TRBJ2-5	TRBD2	many	TGTGCCAGCAGCCAAGGCGGCCCGGGAGGGACCCAGTACTTC	CASSQGGPGGTQYF
TRBV12-3/TRBV12-4	TRBJ1-4	.	many	TGTGCCAGCAGTTCCGTCCGGGTCGAAAAACTGTTTTTT	CASSSVRVEKLFF
TRBV3-1	TRBJ1-5	.	many	TGTGCCAGCAGCCTGGGGGCGGGCAATCAGCCCCAGCATTTT	CASSLGAGNQPQHF
TRBV19	TRBJ1-1	.	many	TGTGCCACCCGTCGGGCCACTGAAGCTTTCTTT	CATRRATEAFF
TRBV6-5	TRBJ1-5	.	many	TGTGCCAGCAGTTTCGACAGGAGGGGCAATCAGCCCCAGCATTTT	CASSFDRRGNQPQHF
TRBV6-5	TRBJ1-2	.	few	TGTGCCAGCAGTTACTCGAGGGGCAGGGATGACCATGGCTACACCTTC	CASSYSRGRDDHGYTF
TRBV20-1	TRBJ2-3	.	many	TGCAGTGCTAGTTCTTCTGAGGCGGGGCCAGATACGCAGTATTTT	CSASSSEAGPDTQYF
TRBV7-8	TRBJ1-5	.	few	TGTGCCAGCAGCTTAGACAGGGTGTTGAATCAGCCCCAGCATTTT	CASSLDRVLNQPQHF
TRBV5-8	TRBJ1-1	.	many	TGTGCCAGATCGAAGACAGGAATGAACACTGAAGCTTTCTTT	CARSKTGMNTEAFF
TRBV7-9	TRBJ2-7	.	many	TGTGCCAGCAGCTTAGTGGAGGGACCCACCTACGAGCAGTACTTC	CASSLVEGPTYEQYF
TRBV6-5	TRBJ1-2	.	many	TGTGCCAGCAGTTACCGGGGCTCTAACTATGGCTACACCTTC	CASSYRGSNYGYTF
TRBV6-1	TRBJ1-5	.	many	TGTGCCAGCAGGACAAGGGGGGGAGTGGTCAATCAGCCCCAGCATTTT	CASRTRGGVVNQPQHF
TRBV7-8	TRBJ2-1	TRBD1	many	TGTGCCAGCAGCTTAGGGGACAGTCTTAATGAGCAGTTCTTC	CASSLGDSLNEQFF
TRBV7-9	TRBJ2-1	TRBD1	many	TGTGCCAGCTGTCCGGGACAGGGATCTTACAATGAGCAGTTCTTC	CASCPGQGSYNEQFF
TRBV29-1	TRBJ2-5	.	many	TGCAGCGTTGAAAGGGGCCAGAGAGAGACCCAGTACTTC	CSVERGQRETQYF
TRBV27	TRBJ2-7	.	many	TGTGCCAGCAGTTTAACTAGCTCCTACGAGCAGTACTTC	CASSLTSSYEQYF
TRBV6-6	TRBJ1-2	TRBD1	many	TGTGCCAGCATCCCGGGACAGGGTGGAGGCTACACCTTC	CASIPGQGGGYTF